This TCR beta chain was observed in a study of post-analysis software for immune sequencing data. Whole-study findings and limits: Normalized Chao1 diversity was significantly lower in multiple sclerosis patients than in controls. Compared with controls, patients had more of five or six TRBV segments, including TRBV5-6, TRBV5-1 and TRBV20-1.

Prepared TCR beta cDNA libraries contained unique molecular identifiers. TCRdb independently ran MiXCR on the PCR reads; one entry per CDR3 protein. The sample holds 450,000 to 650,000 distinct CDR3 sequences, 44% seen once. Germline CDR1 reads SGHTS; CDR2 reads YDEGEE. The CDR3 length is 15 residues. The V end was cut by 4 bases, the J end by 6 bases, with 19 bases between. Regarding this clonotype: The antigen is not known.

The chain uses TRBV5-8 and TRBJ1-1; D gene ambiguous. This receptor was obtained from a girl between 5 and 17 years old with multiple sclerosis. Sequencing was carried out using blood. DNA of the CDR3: TGTGCCAGCAGCAGAATCATAAGAAGAACCGCTGAAGCTTTCTTT. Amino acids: CASSRIIRRTAEAFF.